Listed here is a single T cell receptor (beta chain). The identical CDR3 is also encoded by other nucleotide sequences in the sample. The data derive from a study of control samples from healthy donors and cancer patients. This table comes from immunoSEQ multiplex PCR, and its TCRdb copy is limited to in-frame clones, with some not included. The sample consists of around 170,000 clones, about 94% of them appearing once. Germline CDR1 reads SGHTA; CDR2 reads FQGNSA. The CDR3 spans 13 residues. The germline V and J ends were trimmed by 5 bases and 7 bases, with 12 bases remaining between them. The specimen sequenced was blood. V gene TRBV7-2 combines with J gene TRBJ2-1; D may match TRBD1 or TRBD2 (5 bases each). The TCR comes from a woman in her 30s in good health. CDR3 residues: CASSLGWGNEQFF. DNA of the CDR3: TGTGCCAGCAGCCTCGGATGGGGGAATGAGCAGTTCTTC.